This TCR beta chain originates from a study of cytomegalovirus exposure and HLA in healthy donors. Overall study findings and caveats: Roughly even sequencing depth across donors was the assumption behind the presence/absence analyses.

The CDR3 extends over 15 amino acids. CDR1 is MNHNS and CDR2 is SASEGT in the germline V gene. Trimming took 2 bases from V and 2 from J, leaving 10 bases between them. Healthy bone marrow donors supplied every sample. The primer mix had 60 Vbeta and 13 Jbeta primers. Libraries were prepared by immunoSEQ multiplex PCR; TCRdb keeps only in-frame clonotypes and omits some of them. This sample has over 80,000 clones, with around three quarters found just once. With respect to this clone: The target antigen is unknown.

Input material: PBMCs. The clonotype originates from a man between 60 and 75 years old in good health and CMV-seropositive. The J gene is TRBJ1-3, the V gene TRBV6-1; a weak D match, TRBD1 (6 bases). CDR3 sequence (DNA): TGTGCCAGCAGTGAATTGGGGACAACTGGAAACACCATATATTTT. Translation: CASSELGTTGNTIYF.